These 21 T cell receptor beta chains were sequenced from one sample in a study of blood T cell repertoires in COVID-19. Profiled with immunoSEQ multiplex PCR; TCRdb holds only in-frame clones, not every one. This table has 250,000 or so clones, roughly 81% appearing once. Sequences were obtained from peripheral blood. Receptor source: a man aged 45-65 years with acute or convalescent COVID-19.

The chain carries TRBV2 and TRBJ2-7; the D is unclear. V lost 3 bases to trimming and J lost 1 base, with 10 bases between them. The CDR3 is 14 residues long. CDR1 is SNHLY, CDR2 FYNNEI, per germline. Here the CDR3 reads CASSEIAQSYEQYF. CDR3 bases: TGTGCCAGCAGTGAGATAGCTCAGTCCTACGAGCAGTACTTC.

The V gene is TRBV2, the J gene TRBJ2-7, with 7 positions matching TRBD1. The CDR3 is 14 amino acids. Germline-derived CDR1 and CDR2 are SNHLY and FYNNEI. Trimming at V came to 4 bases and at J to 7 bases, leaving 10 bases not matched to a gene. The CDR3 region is CASSGDRELAEQYF. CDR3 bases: TGTGCCAGCAGTGGGGACAGAGAGTTGGCAGAGCAGTACTTC.

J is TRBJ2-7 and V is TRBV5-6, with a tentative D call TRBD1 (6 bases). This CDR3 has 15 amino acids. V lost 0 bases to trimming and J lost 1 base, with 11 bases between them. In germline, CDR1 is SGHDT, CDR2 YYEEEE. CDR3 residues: CASSLGTRGSYEQYF. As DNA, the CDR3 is TGTGCCAGCAGCTTGGGGACCAGGGGTTCCTACGAGCAGTACTTC.

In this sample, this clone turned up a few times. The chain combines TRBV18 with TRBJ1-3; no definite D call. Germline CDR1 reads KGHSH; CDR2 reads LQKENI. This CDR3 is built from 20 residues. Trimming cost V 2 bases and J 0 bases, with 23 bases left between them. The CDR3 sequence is CASSPRMGGSDSSSGNTIYF. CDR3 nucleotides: TGTGCCAGCTCACCAAGAATGGGAGGGTCGGACTCGAGCTCTGGAAACACCATATATTTT.

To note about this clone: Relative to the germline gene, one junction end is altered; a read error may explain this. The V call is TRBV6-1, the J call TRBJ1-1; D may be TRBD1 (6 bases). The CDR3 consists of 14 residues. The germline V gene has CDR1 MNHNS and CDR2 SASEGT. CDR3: CASSEGGDGTEAFF. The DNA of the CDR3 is TGTGCCAGCAGCGAAGGGGGGGATGGCACTGAAGCTTTCTTT.

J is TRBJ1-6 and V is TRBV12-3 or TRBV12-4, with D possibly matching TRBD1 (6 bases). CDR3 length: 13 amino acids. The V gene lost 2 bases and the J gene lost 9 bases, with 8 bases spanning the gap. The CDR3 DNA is TGTGCCAGCAGTTTACAGGGGATTTCACCCCTCCACTTT. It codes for CASSLQGISPLHF.

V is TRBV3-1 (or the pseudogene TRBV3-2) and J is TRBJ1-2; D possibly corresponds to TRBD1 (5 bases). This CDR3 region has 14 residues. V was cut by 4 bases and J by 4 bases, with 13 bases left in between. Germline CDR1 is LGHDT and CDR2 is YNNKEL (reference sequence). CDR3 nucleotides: TGTGCCAGCAGCCTCCTCCAGGGCGGCTATGGCTACACCTTC. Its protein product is CASSLLQGGYGYTF.

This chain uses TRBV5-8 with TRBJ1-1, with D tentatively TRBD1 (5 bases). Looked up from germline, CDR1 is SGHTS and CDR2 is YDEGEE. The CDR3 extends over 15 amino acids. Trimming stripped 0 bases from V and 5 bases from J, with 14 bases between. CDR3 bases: TGTGCCAGCAGCTTGGGACAGATAAAGGGGACTGAAGCTTTCTTT. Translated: CASSLGQIKGTEAFF.

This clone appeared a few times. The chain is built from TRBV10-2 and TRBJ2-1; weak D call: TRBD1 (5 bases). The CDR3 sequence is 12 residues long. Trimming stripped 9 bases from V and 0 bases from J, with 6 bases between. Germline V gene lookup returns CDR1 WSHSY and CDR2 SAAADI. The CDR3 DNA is TGCGCCAGTAGGGGCTCCTACAATGAGCAGTTCTTC. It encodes CASRGSYNEQFF.

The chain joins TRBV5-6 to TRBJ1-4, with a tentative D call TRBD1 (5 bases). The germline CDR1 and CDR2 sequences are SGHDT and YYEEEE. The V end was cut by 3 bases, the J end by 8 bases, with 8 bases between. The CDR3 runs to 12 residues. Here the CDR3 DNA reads TGTGCCAGCAGCTGGGGACTGGAAAAACTGTTTTTT. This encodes CASSWGLEKLFF.

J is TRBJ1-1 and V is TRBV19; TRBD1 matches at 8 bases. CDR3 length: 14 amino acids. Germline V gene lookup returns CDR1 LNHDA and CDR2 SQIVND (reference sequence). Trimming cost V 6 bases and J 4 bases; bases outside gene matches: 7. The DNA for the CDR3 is TGTGCCAGTAGACCGGACAGGGTTCTCACTGAAGCTTTCTTT. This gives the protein CASRPDRVLTEAFF.

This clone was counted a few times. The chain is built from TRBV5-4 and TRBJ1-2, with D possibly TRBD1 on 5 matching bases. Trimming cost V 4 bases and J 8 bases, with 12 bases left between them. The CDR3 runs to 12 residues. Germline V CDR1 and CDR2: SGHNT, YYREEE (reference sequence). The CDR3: CASSPAGYGYTF. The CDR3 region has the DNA TGTGCCAGCAGCCCCGCAGGGTACGGCTACACCTTC.

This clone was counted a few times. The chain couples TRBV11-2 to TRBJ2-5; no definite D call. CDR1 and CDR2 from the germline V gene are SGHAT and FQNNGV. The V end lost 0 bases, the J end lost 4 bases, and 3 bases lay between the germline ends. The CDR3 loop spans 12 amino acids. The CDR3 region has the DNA TGTGCCAGCAGCTTAGATCGAGAGACCCAGTACTTC. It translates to CASSLDRETQYF.

The CDR3, as DNA: TGCAGTGCTAGTTGGACTAGCGGGCCCTACAATGAGCAGTTCTTC. Its protein is CSASWTSGPYNEQFF. V gene TRBV20-1 combines with J gene TRBJ2-1; 11 bases map to TRBD2. The CDR3 covers 15 residues. The V gene end was trimmed by 3 bases and the J gene end by 2 bases; junction bases not matched to a gene: 3. Germline V gene sequence: CDR1 DFQATT, CDR2 SNEGSKA (reference sequence).

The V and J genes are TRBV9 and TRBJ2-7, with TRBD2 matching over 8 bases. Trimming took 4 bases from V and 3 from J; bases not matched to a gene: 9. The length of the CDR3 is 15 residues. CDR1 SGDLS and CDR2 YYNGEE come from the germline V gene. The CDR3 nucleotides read TGTGCCAGCAGCAGAGAGGACGGGAGGGGCTACGAGCAGTACTTC. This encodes CASSREDGRGYEQYF.

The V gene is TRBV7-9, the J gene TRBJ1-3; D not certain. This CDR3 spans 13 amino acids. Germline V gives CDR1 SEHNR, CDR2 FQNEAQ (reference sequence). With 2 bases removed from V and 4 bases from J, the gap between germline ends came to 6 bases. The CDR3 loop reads CASSLSGGNTIYF. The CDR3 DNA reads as TGTGCCAGCAGCTTAAGCGGGGGAAACACCATATATTTT.

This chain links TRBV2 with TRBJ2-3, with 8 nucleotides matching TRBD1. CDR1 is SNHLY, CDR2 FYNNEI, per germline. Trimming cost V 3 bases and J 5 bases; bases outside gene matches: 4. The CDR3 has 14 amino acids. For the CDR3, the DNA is TGTGCCAGCAGTGAGGACAGGGCAGGAGATACGCAGTATTTT. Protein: CASSEDRAGDTQYF.

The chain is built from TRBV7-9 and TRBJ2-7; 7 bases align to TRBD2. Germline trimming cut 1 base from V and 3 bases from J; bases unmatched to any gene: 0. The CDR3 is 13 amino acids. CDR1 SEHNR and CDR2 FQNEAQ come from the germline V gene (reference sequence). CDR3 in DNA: TGTGCCAGCAGCTTAGGGGACTACTACGAGCAGTACTTC. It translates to CASSLGDYYEQYF.

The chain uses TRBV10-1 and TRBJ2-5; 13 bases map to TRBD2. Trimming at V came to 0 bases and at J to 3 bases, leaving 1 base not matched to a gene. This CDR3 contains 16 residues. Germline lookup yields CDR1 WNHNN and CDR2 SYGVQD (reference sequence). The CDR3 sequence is CASSESTSGGKETQYF. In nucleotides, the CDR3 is TGCGCCAGCAGTGAGTCGACTAGCGGGGGGAAAGAGACCCAGTACTTC.

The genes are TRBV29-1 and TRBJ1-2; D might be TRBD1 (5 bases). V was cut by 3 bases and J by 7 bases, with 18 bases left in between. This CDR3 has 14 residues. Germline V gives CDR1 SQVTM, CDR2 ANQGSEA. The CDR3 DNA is TGCAGCGTTGATATCGCCAGGGTCGGCTCTGGCTACACCTTC. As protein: CSVDIARVGSGYTF.

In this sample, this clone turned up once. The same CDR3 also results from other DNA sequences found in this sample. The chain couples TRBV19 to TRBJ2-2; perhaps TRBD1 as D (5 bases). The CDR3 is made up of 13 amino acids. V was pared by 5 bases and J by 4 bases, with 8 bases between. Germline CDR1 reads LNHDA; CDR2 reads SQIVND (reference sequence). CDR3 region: CASSPQGTGELFF. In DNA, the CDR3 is TGTGCCAGTAGTCCTCAGGGCACCGGGGAGCTGTTTTTT.